The 18 T cell receptor beta chains presented below share a single source sample, sequenced in a study of Ad26.COV2.S vaccination and SARS-CoV-2 variants. Treatment denoted: 15 to 20 received Ad26.COV2.S at low or high dose, single or two shots; roughly five received placebo; per-sample allocation not given. Day 63 after the first vaccine or placebo injection was the time point for sampling. Repertoires were generated with immunoSEQ multiplex PCR, while TCRdb's copy carries only in-frame clones and drops some. The table has about 440,000 clones, 90% seen once. Material: peripheral blood, obtained in a trial of Ad26.COV2.S vaccine versus placebo. These receptors came from a person aged 18-65 years who received the Ad26.COV2.S COVID-19 vaccine or a placebo.

The chain links TRBV18 to TRBJ2-5, with D uncertain. This CDR3 spans 15 amino acids. CDR1 and CDR2 from the germline V gene are KGHSH and LQKENI. Trimming left V 3 bases short and J 0 bases short, with 11 bases between. CDR3 residues: CASSPLGVYQETQYF. The CDR3 DNA is TGTGCCAGCTCACCTCTCGGAGTGTACCAAGAGACCCAGTACTTC.

The gene calls are TRBV3-1 (or the pseudogene TRBV3-2) and TRBJ2-5; the D is unclear. Trimming pared 0 bases from V and 1 base from J, leaving 6 bases between. This CDR3 is 14 amino acids long. Germline CDR1 LGHDT, CDR2 YNNKEL (reference sequence). CDR3 nucleotide sequence: TGTGCCAGCAGCCAAGATTGGGGCCAAGAGACCCAGTACTTC. Encoded protein: CASSQDWGQETQYF.

The V gene is TRBV27, the J gene TRBJ2-1; TRBD2 agrees at 13 bases. CDR3 size: 16 residues. V gave up 1 base and J gave up 10 bases; unmatched junction bases: 7. The germline gives CDR1 MNHEY, CDR2 SMNVEV (reference sequence). The CDR3 spells CASSLLGTSGVREQFF. CDR3 nucleotide sequence: TGTGCCAGCAGTTTATTAGGGACTAGCGGGGTTAGAGAGCAGTTCTTC.

The CDR3 spells CASSLDRDNSPLHF. The CDR3 nucleotides read TGTGCCAGCAGCTTAGATAGGGATAATTCACCCCTCCACTTT. The chain has TRBV7-9 and TRBJ1-6, with D unclear. The CDR3 is made up of 14 amino acids. V was clipped by 1 base and J by 5 bases, with 6 bases between them. Per the germline V gene, CDR1 is SEHNR and CDR2 is FQNEAQ (reference sequence).

The V call is TRBV27, the J call TRBJ2-5, with TRBD2 identical over 10 bases. Germline V CDR1 and CDR2: MNHEY, SMNVEV (reference sequence). J lost 2 bases, V lost 4 bases, and 4 bases had no gene match. There are 15 residues in the CDR3. CDR3 bases: TGTGCCAGCAGTTGGGGAGCGGGAGGGCAAGAGACCCAGTACTTC. This translates into CASSWGAGGQETQYF.

The genes are TRBV30 and TRBJ1-5; the D gene is possibly TRBD1 (5 bases). V was clipped by 0 bases and J by 6 bases, with 9 bases between them. The CDR3 covers 13 residues. CDR1 is GTSNPN and CDR2 is SVGIG in the germline V gene (reference sequence). CDR3 sequence reads: CAWSVGGIQPQHF. CDR3 nucleotides: TGTGCCTGGAGTGTGGGGGGTATTCAGCCCCAGCATTTT.

The chain links TRBV4-2 to TRBJ2-1; D might be TRBD2 (5 bases). CDR1 is LGHNA and CDR2 is YNFKEQ in the germline V gene. The ends were cut back, 0 bases at V and 7 bases at J, with 10 bases in the middle. The CDR3 is made up of 14 amino acids. CDR3 in DNA: TGTGCCAGCAGCCAAGATGAGGGCGCTAATGAGCAGTTCTTC. It specifies CASSQDEGANEQFF.

The V call is TRBV7-2, the J call TRBJ2-5, with TRBD1 matching 9 bases. This CDR3 has 15 amino acids. Germline V CDR1 and CDR2: SGHTA, FQGNSA. The V segment lost 0 bases and the J segment 3 bases; nucleotides outside the gene matches: 2. The CDR3 nucleotides read TGTGCCAGCAGCTTAGCCGGGACAGGGAAAGAGACCCAGTACTTC. Its protein is CASSLAGTGKETQYF.

The chain recombines TRBV5-5 with TRBJ2-7; 12 bases are a match to TRBD1. Trimming removed 4 bases from V and 3 bases from J; junction bases left unmatched: 5. Germline assignment: CDR1 SGHKS and CDR2 YYEKEE (reference sequence). The CDR3 has 15 residues. The CDR3 reads CASSRGTGGIYEQYF. The DNA of the CDR3 is TGTGCCAGCAGCCGAGGGACAGGGGGCATCTACGAGCAGTACTTC.

V and J are TRBV3-1 (or the pseudogene TRBV3-2) and TRBJ2-5; 11 bases agree with TRBD2. J lost 5 bases, V lost 5 bases, and 7 bases had no gene match. This CDR3 region has 15 residues. CDR1 LGHDT and CDR2 YNNKEL come from the germline V gene (reference sequence). This chain's CDR3 is CASSYRLAGMETQYF. The CDR3 bases are TGTGCCAGCAGCTACCGACTAGCGGGAATGGAGACCCAGTACTTC.

V usage is TRBV24-1 and J usage is TRBJ2-1, with D possibly TRBD2 on 5 matching bases. The germline CDR1 and CDR2 sequences are KGHDR and SFDVKD. The CDR3 length is 16 residues. Trimming cost V 3 bases and J 7 bases, with 18 bases left between them. CDR3 protein: CATSDHRELGSNEQFF. CDR3 bases: TGTGCCACCAGTGATCACCGGGAACTAGGTTCTAATGAGCAGTTCTTC.

The chain links TRBV30 to TRBJ1-3, with D unresolved. The CDR3 covers 12 residues. The V gene lost 0 bases and the J gene lost 3 bases, with 3 bases spanning the gap. From germline, CDR1 is GTSNPN and CDR2 SVGIG (reference sequence). CDR3 sequence: CAWSVVGNTIYF. In nucleotides, the CDR3 is TGTGCCTGGAGTGTTGTTGGAAACACCATATATTTT.

This chain connects TRBV19 to TRBJ1-5; D gene uncertain. V dropped 1 base and J dropped 2 bases, with 12 bases sitting between them. CDR3 length: 16 residues. Germline loops: CDR1 LNHDA, CDR2 SQIVND (reference sequence). This CDR3 reads CASSIAQDRGNQPQHF. In DNA, the CDR3 is TGTGCCAGTAGTATAGCGCAGGATCGGGGCAATCAGCCCCAGCATTTT.

The rearrangement links TRBV27 to TRBJ2-7; 9 bases line up with TRBD1. CDR3 length: 18 residues. Per the germline V gene, CDR1 is MNHEY and CDR2 is SMNVEV (reference sequence). Losses at the gene ends were 3 bases for V and 3 bases for J; bases not matched to a gene: 15. The CDR3 nucleotides are TGTGCCAGCAGTTTCACCCCCGGGACAGGGTCGAAGAGCTACGAGCAGTACTTC. Its translation: CASSFTPGTGSKSYEQYF.

This chain joins TRBV7-2 and TRBJ1-5; no clear D. Trimming removed 2 bases from V and 5 bases from J, with 7 bases in between. Germline CDR1 reads SGHTA; CDR2 reads FQGNSA. CDR3 length: 13 residues. The CDR3 DNA reads as TGTGCCAGCAGCTTATATTTAGATCAGCCCCAGCATTTT. This sequence encodes CASSLYLDQPQHF.

The V gene is TRBV7-2, the J gene TRBJ2-7; weak D call: TRBD1 (6 bases). CDR1 and CDR2 (germline): SGHTA, FQGNSA. There are 15 residues in the CDR3. V was shortened by 2 bases and J by 3 bases, with 14 bases between the two germline ends. The CDR3 region has the DNA TGTGCCAGCAGCTTAATGTGGGACACGGACTACGAGCAGTACTTC. Encoded protein: CASSLMWDTDYEQYF.

In its sample, this clone was seen many times. V gene TRBV7-2 combines with J gene TRBJ1-1, with D possibly matching TRBD1 (5 bases). The V gene's germline CDR1 is SGHTA and CDR2 FQGNSA. The V end lost 2 bases, the J end lost 3 bases, and 13 bases lay between the germline ends. CDR3 length equals 15 residues. The CDR3 loop is CASSLIPGLDTEAFF. In nucleotides, the CDR3 is TGTGCCAGCAGCTTAATCCCAGGGTTGGACACTGAAGCTTTCTTT.

The chain links TRBV5-5 to TRBJ2-3; unclear D gene. V was pared by 0 bases and J by 2 bases, with 10 bases between. Germline loops: CDR1 SGHKS, CDR2 YYEKEE (reference sequence). The CDR3 runs to 15 residues. Written as DNA, the CDR3 is TGTGCCAGCAGCTTGGGACTGGCCCACACAGATACGCAGTATTTT. It yields the protein CASSLGLAHTDTQYF.